Below, one T cell receptor beta chain is given with its context. A read error may produce the germline difference seen at one junction end. Autoimmune disease history or systemic immunosuppression disqualified patients. These data originate in a study of OX40 agonist ivuxolimab in advanced cancers. The CDR3 consists of 16 residues. The germline gives CDR1 SNHLY, CDR2 FYNNEI. Only in-frame clones appear in the TCRdb table, and some are missing; sequencing was by immunoSEQ multiplex PCR. This sample has 30,000 to 45,000 clones; around 80% occur once, and the top ten carry about 20%. The V and J genes are TRBV2 and TRBJ1-4, with D possibly TRBD1 on 5 matching bases. The source was CD4+ or CD8+ T cells sorted from blood, collected in a trial of the OX40 agonist ivuxolimab. The receptor was derived from an adult with an advanced solid tumor such as melanoma, head and neck, liver or kidney cancer. This CDR3 reads CAGSGNRGRGAEKLFF. The CDR3 nucleotides read TGTGCCGGCAGTGGTAACCGGGGCCGCGGGGCGGAAAAACTGTTTTTT.